The TCR beta chain under discussion was sequenced for a study of cytomegalovirus exposure and HLA in healthy donors. PCR employed 60 Vbeta and 13 Jbeta primers. Libraries were prepared by immunoSEQ multiplex PCR; TCRdb keeps only in-frame clonotypes and omits some of them. The sample consists of over 150,000 clones, approximately 75% of them appearing once. The length of the CDR3 is 13 residues. The germline V and J ends were trimmed by 8 bases and 0 bases, with 10 bases remaining between them. CDR1 is LNHDA and CDR2 is SQIVND in the germline V gene (reference sequence). This clonotype was sampled from a man aged 18 to 35 in good health and CMV-seronegative. This chain joins TRBV19 and TRBJ1-1; no firm D call. Input material: PBMCs. This CDR3 reads CASAPRVNTEAFF. CDR3 coding DNA: TGTGCCAGTGCTCCGAGGGTGAACACTGAAGCTTTCTTT.